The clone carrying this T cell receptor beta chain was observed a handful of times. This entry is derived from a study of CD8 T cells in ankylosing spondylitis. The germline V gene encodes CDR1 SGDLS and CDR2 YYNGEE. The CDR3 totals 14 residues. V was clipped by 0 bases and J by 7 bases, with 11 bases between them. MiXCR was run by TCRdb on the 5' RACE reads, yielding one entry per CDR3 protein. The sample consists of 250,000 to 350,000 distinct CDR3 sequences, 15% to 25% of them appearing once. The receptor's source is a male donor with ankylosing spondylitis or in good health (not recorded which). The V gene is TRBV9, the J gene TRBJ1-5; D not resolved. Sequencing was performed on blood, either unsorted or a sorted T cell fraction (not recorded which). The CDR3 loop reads CASSVERVRQPQHF. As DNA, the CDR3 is TGTGCCAGCAGCGTAGAAAGGGTCCGCCAGCCCCAGCATTTT.